The 21 T cell receptor beta chains below were found in one sample sequenced in a study of TIL therapy for anti-PD-1-resistant metastatic lung cancer. Time point specified: pre-treatment sample, taken before nivolumab and TIL therapy. The libraries were made with immunoSEQ v3. Sequenced by immunoSEQ multiplex PCR; TCRdb stores in-frame clones only, minus some. The top ten clones hold 9.5% to 13% of a sample with 9,000 to 15,000 clones, around 80% of them seen once. The material was blood, obtained at baseline. The source of these receptors is a person aged 30 to 80 with non-small cell lung cancer.

The rearrangement uses TRBV30 and TRBJ1-2; D remains ambiguous. Germline assignment: CDR1 GTSNPN and CDR2 SVGIG (reference sequence). The CDR3 length is 14 residues. V was cut by 0 bases and J by 5 bases, with 13 bases left in between. The CDR3 nucleotides are TGTGCCTGGAGTGTACAAGTAGAAGGTTATGGCTACACCTTC. This gives the protein CAWSVQVEGYGYTF.

V usage is TRBV18 and J usage is TRBJ1-1; 9 bases map to TRBD1. V was clipped by 0 bases and J by 4 bases; unmatched bases: 3. The CDR3 totals 15 residues. Germline V gives CDR1 KGHSH, CDR2 LQKENI. This CDR3 is CASSPPGQGGTEAFF. CDR3 sequence (DNA): TGTGCCAGCTCACCACCGGGACAGGGCGGCACTGAAGCTTTCTTT.

This clone showed up just a few times. This rearrangement joins TRBV2 to TRBJ2-7; either TRBD1 or TRBD2 may fit D (6 bases each). Germline CDR1 is SNHLY and CDR2 is FYNNEI. The length of the CDR3 is 14 residues. Trimming took off 5 bases at V and 7 bases at J, with 18 bases between the two ends. In DNA form, the CDR3 reads TGTGCCAGCAGTCTGGACTATGCGAGGGGGGAGCAGTACTTC. Its protein is CASSLDYARGEQYF.

To note about this clone: The junction departs from the called germline gene at one end, perhaps through a read error. J is TRBJ1-4 and V is TRBV5-5; D remains unclear. Germline lookup yields CDR1 SGHKS and CDR2 YYEKEE (reference sequence). This CDR3 region has 10 residues. The CDR3 region has the DNA TGTGCCAGCAGCCCGCACGTCGTCCCTTTT. It codes for CASSPHVVPF.

This rearrangement joins TRBV30 to TRBJ1-1; D uncertain. This CDR3 comprises 13 residues. From germline, CDR1 is GTSNPN and CDR2 SVGIG (reference sequence). The ends were cut back, 2 bases at V and 4 bases at J, with 11 bases in the middle. CDR3 in DNA: TGTGCCTGGAGTAGGGAGGTGGGCACTGAAGCTTTCTTT. Protein sequence: CAWSREVGTEAFF.

Within the sample, this clone is medium-sized. V and J are TRBV6-1 and TRBJ1-1; D gene unclear. This CDR3 spans 12 amino acids. The germline CDR1 and CDR2 sequences are MNHNS and SASEGT. Trimming stripped 5 bases from V and 1 base from J, with 5 bases between. For the CDR3, the DNA is TGTGCCAGCAGTCGGGCGAACACTGAAGCTTTCTTT. Translating gives CASSRANTEAFF.

CDR3 nucleotide sequence: TGTGCCAGCAGTTACTCTCTTAGCAGACAAGGTGAGCAGTTCTTC. Protein product: CASSYSLSRQGEQFF. V is TRBV6-5 and J is TRBJ2-1, with no clear D. V lost 0 bases to trimming and J lost 9 bases, with 15 bases between them. The CDR3 is made up of 15 amino acids. CDR1 and CDR2 from the germline V gene are MNHEY and SVGAGI.

The CDR3 here is CASRMTGVLNEQYF. CDR3 in DNA: TGTGCCAGCAGGATGACAGGGGTACTAAACGAGCAGTACTTC. The rearrangement joins TRBV2 to TRBJ2-7; 8 bases are a match to TRBD1. This CDR3 has 14 residues. Germline trimming cut 6 bases from V and 5 bases from J; bases unmatched to any gene: 9. CDR1 and CDR2 from the germline V gene are SNHLY and FYNNEI.

V usage is TRBV2 and J usage is TRBJ1-2, with TRBD1 matching over 7 bases. The V and J ends lost 8 bases and 7 bases, in that order; junction bases with no gene match: 16. The germline V gene encodes CDR1 SNHLY and CDR2 FYNNEI. CDR3 size: 15 residues. The CDR3 reads CASGQGGLRPSGYTF. CDR3 nucleotide sequence: TGTGCCAGCGGGCAGGGGGGCCTACGGCCTTCTGGCTACACCTTC.

The V and J genes are TRBV18 and TRBJ2-5; 9 positions match TRBD2. Trimming removed 4 bases from V and 1 base from J; junction bases left unmatched: 4. Looked up from germline, CDR1 is KGHSH and CDR2 is LQKENI. The CDR3 has 15 amino acids. The CDR3 coding sequence is TGTGCCAGCTCACGGGCTAGCGGGGCCCAAGAGACCCAGTACTTC. It specifies CASSRASGAQETQYF.

The V call is TRBV18, the J call TRBJ2-1, with 8 positions matching TRBD2. This CDR3 region has 15 residues. Unmatched junction bases numbered 4, after V lost 2 bases and J lost 4 bases. Germline assignment: CDR1 KGHSH and CDR2 LQKENI. CDR3 bases: TGTGCCAGCTCACCATCGGGAGGGCAATACAATGAGCAGTTCTTC. This codes for CASSPSGGQYNEQFF.

The V and J genes are TRBV6-4 and TRBJ2-2; D could derive from TRBD1 or TRBD2 (5 bases each). This CDR3 comprises 13 residues. V was clipped by 6 bases and J by 6 bases, with 11 bases between them. Germline V gives CDR1 MRHNA, CDR2 SNTAGT. This CDR3 is CASRQGEAGELFF. CDR3 DNA sequence: TGTGCCAGCAGGCAGGGAGAGGCCGGGGAGCTGTTTTTT.

Of note for this clone: At one end the junction does not follow the germline gene, possibly because of a read error. The V and J genes are TRBV5-5 and TRBJ2-1; TRBD2 aligns across 7 bases. CDR1 is SGHKS, CDR2 YYEKEE, per germline (reference sequence). The CDR3 spans 14 residues. The CDR3 protein is CASSLEWLARSGVF. The CDR3 nucleotides are TGTGCCAGCAGCTTGGAGTGGCTAGCGCGAAGCGGGGTCTTC. Together with reference TRBV5-5 and TRBJ2-1, the CDR3 gives the full variable domain: DAGVTQSPTHLIKTRGQQVTLRCSPISGHKSVSWYQQVLGQGPQFIFQYYEKEERGRGNFPDRFSARQFPNYSSELNVNALLLGDSALYLCASSLEWLARSGVFGPGTRLTVL.

The V call is TRBV6-5, the J call TRBJ1-2; D gene ambiguous. V lost 2 bases, J lost 2 bases, and 12 bases lay in between. This CDR3 has 15 amino acids. Germline CDR1 is MNHEY and CDR2 is SVGAGI. CDR3 amino acids: CASSYTLGGNYGYTF. The CDR3 coding sequence is TGTGCCAGCAGTTACACGCTAGGCGGAAACTATGGCTACACCTTC.

V is TRBV5-6 and J is TRBJ2-1, with D unresolved. V was clipped by 1 base and J by 5 bases, with 16 bases between them. The CDR3 extends over 16 amino acids. The V gene's germline CDR1 is SGHDT and CDR2 YYEEEE. CDR3 amino acids: CASSLLPSRIHNEQFF. The DNA of the CDR3 is TGTGCCAGCAGCTTGCTTCCTAGTAGGATCCACAATGAGCAGTTCTTC.

This chain connects TRBV11-1 to TRBJ2-7; TRBD2 matches 10 bases. The CDR3 spans 16 residues. In germline, CDR1 is SGHAT, CDR2 FQDESV (reference sequence). V lost 5 bases, J lost 5 bases, and 12 bases stayed unmatched. The chain's CDR3 is CASSPITSGKFDEQYF. The CDR3 coding sequence is TGTGCCAGCAGCCCCATAACTAGCGGGAAATTTGACGAGCAGTACTTC.

The chain combines TRBV30 with TRBJ2-7, with D unclear. Germline V gene data show CDR1 as GTSNPN and CDR2 as SVGIG (reference sequence). Deletions cut 2 bases from V and 6 bases from J, with 14 bases between. The CDR3 loop spans 13 amino acids. The CDR3 loop is CAWSRTPGGEQYF. The CDR3 region has the DNA TGTGCCTGGAGTCGCACCCCGGGTGGCGAGCAGTACTTC.

The J gene is TRBJ2-1, the V gene TRBV7-8, with D perhaps matching TRBD2 (6 bases). V was clipped by 5 bases and J by 0 bases, with 14 bases between them. The CDR3 contains 16 residues. The germline CDR1 and CDR2 sequences are SGHVS and FQNEAQ. CDR3 nucleotides: TGTGCCAGCAGCCCGGAGCGGGTGGGCTCCTACAATGAGCAGTTCTTC. Residues: CASSPERVGSYNEQFF.

This clone was found once. The chain uses TRBV11-2 and TRBJ2-7; 9 nucleotides line up with TRBD1. Germline V CDR1 and CDR2: SGHAT, FQNNGV. The trim removed 4 bases at V and 2 bases at J, leaving 18 bases unmatched. The CDR3 runs to 19 residues. The CDR3 protein is CASSWRTGVRVASTYEQYF. The CDR3 DNA sequence: TGTGCCAGCAGCTGGCGGACAGGGGTGCGGGTAGCCTCAACCTACGAGCAGTACTTC.

The rearrangement uses TRBV18 and TRBJ1-5; no clear D gene. CDR1 is KGHSH, CDR2 LQKENI, per germline. The CDR3 length is 15 residues. V was shortened by 3 bases and J by 2 bases, with 11 bases between the two germline ends. The CDR3 DNA is TGTGCCAGCTCACCCGGGGAGGTCGGCAATCAGCCCCAGCATTTT. Protein product: CASSPGEVGNQPQHF.

The chain employs TRBV6-5 and TRBJ1-4, with 8 positions matching TRBD1. This CDR3 region has 15 residues. V gave up 2 bases and J gave up 6 bases; unmatched junction bases: 5. Germline V gene lookup returns CDR1 MNHEY and CDR2 SVGAGI. The CDR3 loop is CASSYNSGGDEKLFF. The CDR3 nucleotides are TGTGCCAGCAGTTACAATTCAGGGGGCGATGAAAAACTGTTTTTT.